This TCR beta chain was recorded in a study of T-cell memory formation after mild COVID-19. Broader study findings: That cross-reactive memory joined was suggested by some responding clones appearing in pre-infection memory. Mostly located in CM and EM were contracting CD4+ clones, with contracting CD8+ clones located in EMRA.

This clonotype has a handful of counts. Its target is unknown. Unmatched junction bases numbered 1, after V lost 3 bases and J lost 2 bases. This CDR3 is built from 14 residues. Germline loops: CDR1 MDHEN, CDR2 SYDVKM. After 5'RACE with constant-segment primers, TCR alpha and TCR beta cDNA libraries carrying sample barcodes and UMIs were obtained. TCRdb called the 5' RACE reads again in MiXCR, with one record for every CDR3 protein. The sample consists of hundreds of thousands of distinct CDR3 sequences, approximately 15% of them appearing once. Sample: PBMCs or a T cell subset sorted from them (not recorded which). The V and J genes are TRBV28 and TRBJ2-5, with 9 bases matching TRBD2. The receptor comes from a man between 18 and 35 years old who had mild COVID-19 (a few samples of this study predate the infection). Cell type and time point are not known. The chain's CDR3 is CASSFAGGQETQYF. Written as DNA, the CDR3 is TGTGCCAGCAGTTTTGCGGGGGGGCAAGAGACCCAGTACTTC.